The 10 T cell receptor beta chains below were found in one sample sequenced in a study of CD8 T cells in ankylosing spondylitis. Findings and caveats of the study: Apparently characteristic of ankylosing spondylitis blood was a TCR beta motif (eight highly homologous variants).

Their antigens remain unidentified. TCRdb re-derived calls from the 5' RACE reads in MiXCR, one entry per CDR3 protein. In the table there are roughly 490,000 distinct CDR3 sequences, about 5.4% of which are singletons. The material sequenced was blood, either unsorted or a sorted T cell fraction (not recorded which). The receptors stem from a male donor with ankylosing spondylitis.

This clonotype was recorded at least ten times. The J gene is TRBJ2-3, the V gene TRBV6-6; D is unresolved. Trimming left V 2 bases short and J 6 bases short, with 6 bases between. The CDR3 sequence is 12 residues long. Germline CDR1 and CDR2: MNHNY and SVGAGI (reference sequence). CDR3 residues: CASSYVDDTQYF. In DNA form, the CDR3 reads TGTGCCAGCAGTTACGTAGACGATACGCAGTATTTT.

Many counts were recorded for this clonotype. The V call is TRBV20-1, the J call TRBJ1-6; possibly TRBD1 for D (6 bases). Germline CDR1 and CDR2: DFQATT and SNEGSKA (reference sequence). V lost 6 bases, J lost 6 bases, and 18 bases lay in between. The CDR3 loop spans 15 amino acids. The CDR3 here is CSAGDTRSGNSPLHF. The CDR3, as DNA: TGCAGTGCGGGGGACACCCGATCGGGTAATTCACCCCTCCACTTT.

This clonotype has a handful of counts. CDR3: CASSYEPGRVYEQYF. The DNA for the CDR3 is TGTGCCAGCAGTTACGAACCGGGCCGCGTCTACGAGCAGTACTTC. The rearrangement joins TRBV6-2 or TRBV6-3 to TRBJ2-7, with D unresolved. Trimming removed 2 bases from V and 3 bases from J, with 14 bases in between. The CDR3 runs 15 residues. Germline V gene sequence: CDR1 MNHEY, CDR2 SVGEGT.

This chain connects TRBV4-3 to TRBJ2-2; TRBD1 aligns across 7 bases. V lost 4 bases to trimming and J lost 5 bases; unmatched junction nucleotides: 16. This CDR3 region has 18 residues. CDR1 is LGHNA and CDR2 is YSLEER in the germline V gene. CDR3 loop: CASSPQMAGGEGTGELFF. The CDR3 nucleotides read TGCGCCAGCAGCCCTCAAATGGCAGGGGGTGAGGGGACCGGGGAGCTGTTTTTT.

This clonotype appeared many times. V gene TRBV28 combines with J gene TRBJ2-7; no firm D call. The germline V gene encodes CDR1 MDHEN and CDR2 SYDVKM. The CDR3 spans 13 residues. V lost 6 bases and J lost 7, with 16 bases in between. DNA for the CDR3: TGTGCCAGCAGGAGTCTATTGAGTTCTGAGCAGTACTTC. Protein: CASRSLLSSEQYF.

This clonotype was detected ten times or more. The gene calls are TRBV4-2 and TRBJ2-7; D might be TRBD2 (6 bases). Germline V lookup: CDR1 LGHNA, CDR2 YNFKEQ. Between the trimmed V and J ends, which lost 0 bases and 2 bases, there was a span of 8 bases. The CDR3 is 14 residues long. For the CDR3, the DNA is TGTGCCAGCAGCCAAGATGGCGGGGCCTACGAGCAGTACTTC. Translated, it gives CASSQDGGAYEQYF.

This clonotype was detected many times. This chain links TRBV20-1 with TRBJ1-5; 7 nucleotides agree with TRBD1. Germline V CDR1 and CDR2: DFQATT, SNEGSKA (reference sequence). V lost 3 bases, J lost 7 bases, and 21 bases stayed unmatched. The CDR3 contains 18 residues. This CDR3 is CSASLGPLKTGILQPQHF. Written as DNA, the CDR3 is TGCAGTGCTAGTTTGGGTCCCCTCAAGACAGGGATTTTACAGCCCCAGCATTTT.

The gene calls are TRBV28 and TRBJ1-2; 7 bases align to TRBD1. The V gene's germline CDR1 is MDHEN and CDR2 SYDVKM. J lost 4 bases, V lost 2 bases, and 10 bases had no gene match. This CDR3 spans 16 amino acids. CDR3 amino acids: CASSLTWEGAVYGYTF. In nucleotides, the CDR3 is TGTGCCAGCAGTTTAACGTGGGAGGGGGCAGTCTATGGCTACACCTTC.

This clonotype was found many times. This chain connects TRBV4-3 to TRBJ2-1, with D tentatively TRBD1 (6 bases). CDR1 LGHNA and CDR2 YSLEER come from the germline V gene. Trimming shortened V by 1 base and J by 8 bases, and 15 bases separated the two germline ends. This CDR3 is built from 15 residues. In nucleotides, the CDR3 is TGCGCCAGCAGCCAAGTCCCCCGCAAGGGGGATGAGCAGTTCTTC. This translates into CASSQVPRKGDEQFF.

In its sample, this clonotype was seen many times. This chain connects TRBV20-1 to TRBJ2-1; 13 nucleotides align to TRBD2. The germline V gene has CDR1 DFQATT and CDR2 SNEGSKA (reference sequence). The trim removed 3 bases at V and 0 bases at J, leaving 5 bases unmatched. The CDR3 covers 17 residues. CDR3 residues: CSARGLAGWGSYNEQFF. CDR3 nucleotide sequence: TGCAGTGCTAGGGGACTAGCGGGATGGGGCTCCTACAATGAGCAGTTCTTC.